The 11 T cell receptor beta chains below come from one sample, sequenced in a study of blood T cell repertoires in COVID-19. TCRdb's table, derived via immunoSEQ multiplex PCR, lists solely in-frame clones and lacks some. Altogether 200,000 to 250,000 clones are present, 92% being singletons, with the ten largest covering around 0.85%. The material sequenced was peripheral blood. The origin of the receptors is a man aged 55 to 70 with COVID-19, enrolled during active disease.

V and J are TRBV5-1 and TRBJ2-7; 7 positions agree with TRBD2. V lost 3 bases to trimming and J lost 0 bases; unmatched junction nucleotides: 9. The CDR3 spans 16 residues. Germline V gene data show CDR1 as SGHRS and CDR2 as YFSETQ. CDR3 sequence (DNA): TGCGCCAGCAGCTCCTCCCCAACTAGCGTCTCCTACGAGCAGTACTTC. This encodes CASSSSPTSVSYEQYF.

The chain carries TRBV3-1 (or the pseudogene TRBV3-2) and TRBJ2-3; 7 bases map to TRBD1. This CDR3 has 15 residues. V gave up 3 bases and J gave up 7 bases; unmatched junction bases: 10. The V gene's germline CDR1 is LGHDT and CDR2 YNNKEL (reference sequence). CDR3 bases: TGTGCCAGCAGCCAGGACAGCCAGGGGGTATATACGCAGTATTTT. Its translation: CASSQDSQGVYTQYF.

The chain combines TRBV14 with TRBJ2-3, with TRBD2 as a possible D gene (6 bases). Trimming stripped 4 bases from V and 2 bases from J, with 22 bases between. CDR1 SGHDN and CDR2 FVKESK come from the germline V gene. This CDR3 comprises 18 residues. This CDR3 reads CASSRGRRASGYTDTQYF. The CDR3 DNA follows: TGTGCCAGCAGCCGGGGTAGGAGGGCCAGCGGCTACACAGATACGCAGTATTTT.

V gene TRBV10-3 combines with J gene TRBJ2-1; 8 nucleotides agree with TRBD1. The CDR3 is 17 amino acids. The germline V gene encodes CDR1 ENHRY and CDR2 SYGVKD. The V segment lost 4 bases and the J segment 2 bases; nucleotides outside the gene matches: 10. The CDR3 loop is CAISAGSGTGAYNEQFF. As DNA, the CDR3 is TGTGCCATCAGTGCAGGGTCCGGGACAGGCGCCTACAATGAGCAGTTCTTC.

This rearrangement joins TRBV2 to TRBJ1-3; 9 nucleotides match TRBD1. Germline lookup yields CDR1 SNHLY and CDR2 FYNNEI. J lost 0 bases, V lost 8 bases, and 8 bases had no gene match. This CDR3 spans 16 amino acids. CDR3 bases: TGTGCCAGCGGGGGGACAGGGTACGACTCTGGAAACACCATATATTTT. It specifies CASGGTGYDSGNTIYF.

This chain joins TRBV6-2 or TRBV6-3 and TRBJ1-4; D gene ambiguous. V was clipped by 6 bases and J by 3 bases, with 14 bases between them. The CDR3 runs to 15 residues. The germline gives CDR1 MNHEY, CDR2 SVGEGT. The CDR3, as DNA: TGTGCCAGCAGCCCGACGGGAAGCGCTAATGAAAAACTGTTTTTT. It yields the protein CASSPTGSANEKLFF.

This clone was detected once. The genes are TRBV2 and TRBJ1-6; 7 bases are a match to TRBD1. The ends lost 8 bases at V and 6 bases at J; junction bases unmatched: 7. Germline CDR1 is SNHLY and CDR2 is FYNNEI. This CDR3 is 14 amino acids long. The chain's CDR3 is CASQRQGPNSPLHF. The CDR3 nucleotides read TGTGCCAGCCAGAGACAGGGTCCTAATTCACCCCTCCACTTT.

V is TRBV7-8 and J is TRBJ2-7; 14 bases match TRBD2. This CDR3 is built from 15 residues. V trimming: 5 bases; J trimming: 7 bases; junction bases outside the gene matches: 7. The germline V gene has CDR1 SGHVS and CDR2 FQNEAQ. The CDR3 sequence: CASSLMGLAGDEQYF. The CDR3 DNA is TGTGCCAGCAGCCTAATGGGACTAGCGGGAGATGAGCAGTACTTC.

The rearrangement joins TRBV19 to TRBJ1-1; weak D call: TRBD1 (6 bases). Trimming pared 3 bases from V and 1 base from J, leaving 12 bases between. The CDR3 is 15 residues long. The germline CDR1 and CDR2 sequences are LNHDA and SQIVND (reference sequence). CDR3 DNA sequence: TGTGCCAGTAGTATCACCTCGACAGGGAACACTGAAGCTTTCTTT. Encoded protein: CASSITSTGNTEAFF. The whole variable domain, remainder taken from reference TRBV19 and TRBJ1-1, is DGGITQSPKYLFRKEGQNVTLSCEQNLNHDAMYWYRQDPGQGLRLIYYSQIVNDFQKGDIAEGYSVSREKKESFPLTVTSAQKNPTAFYLCASSITSTGNTEAFFGQGTRLTVV.

This clone has just one count. J is TRBJ1-5 and V is TRBV18, with 7 bases aligning to TRBD1. J lost 5 bases, V lost 6 bases, and 4 bases had no gene match. Germline V gene sequence: CDR1 KGHSH, CDR2 LQKENI. The CDR3 loop spans 13 amino acids. The DNA of the CDR3 is TGTGCCAGCTCGGGACAGCTAGATCAGCCCCAGCATTTT. This sequence encodes CASSGQLDQPQHF.

The V call is TRBV5-5, the J call TRBJ2-7; 7 bases map to TRBD1. The CDR3 covers 15 residues. V shed 3 bases, J shed 3 bases, and the junction held 9 bases outside the gene matches. Germline V gives CDR1 SGHKS, CDR2 YYEKEE (reference sequence). For the CDR3, the DNA is TGTGCCAGCAGCTCTGGGACAGCGCAGATCTACGAGCAGTACTTC. Its translation: CASSSGTAQIYEQYF.